This T cell receptor beta chain was identified in a study of T cells after yellow fever vaccination. TCRdb analysed the 5' RACE reads with MiXCR anew, one entry per CDR3 protein. There are about 200,000 distinct CDR3 sequences in the sample; under 3.5% occur only once, and around 3% lies in the top ten. General observations from the study: Though weaker, the secondary response peaked faster, on day 5 versus 15. A limited proportion of clonotypes was detected within both the CD4 and CD8 compartments.

Germline V CDR1 and CDR2: SGHTA, FQGNSA. The CDR3 runs 16 residues. V lost 5 bases to trimming and J lost 3 bases, with 17 bases between them. In regard to this clonotype: Its antigen is unknown.

V and J are TRBV7-2 and TRBJ1-5; D ambiguous. The sequence came from a man younger than 30 who received the YFV17D yellow fever vaccine. The input for sequencing was CD4+ T cells sorted from PBMCs, taken 10 days after the yellow fever booster vaccination. CDR3 sequence: CASSSSLVGTNQPQHF. CDR3 in DNA: TGTGCCAGCAGCAGCTCCTTAGTGGGCACCAATCAGCCCCAGCATTTT.